Each of the 30 T cell receptor beta chains below was sequenced from the same sample in a study of T cell repertoires in cytomegalovirus infection. TCRdb re-called the reads with MiXCR, one entry per CDR3 protein. The table includes hundreds of thousands of distinct CDR3 sequences, roughly 16% detected once. Sequencing was carried out using PBMCs. All receptors come from a human donor in good health (CMV status not recorded). Some clones in this sample may be carry-over from other donors' samples.

This clonotype has only a few counts. The rearrangement joins TRBV7-9 to TRBJ1-4, with unresolved D. The V gene's germline CDR1 is SEHNR and CDR2 FQNEAQ (reference sequence). The CDR3 is 15 residues long. The V and J ends lost 2 bases and 7 bases respectively, with 14 bases between them. The CDR3 sequence: CASSLNGDLGEKLFF. The CDR3 bases are TGTGCCAGCAGCTTAAACGGGGATCTCGGTGAAAAACTGTTTTTT.

This clonotype was counted many times. This chain uses TRBV27 with TRBJ1-2, with D possibly being TRBD1 (6 bases). This CDR3 spans 13 amino acids. With 3 bases removed from V and 4 bases from J, the gap between germline ends came to 9 bases. CDR1 MNHEY and CDR2 SMNVEV come from the germline V gene (reference sequence). The CDR3 nucleotides are TGTGCCAGCAGTTTCAGGGGTGGCTATGGCTACACCTTC. Encoded protein: CASSFRGGYGYTF.

The chain combines TRBV19 with TRBJ1-1, with D tentatively TRBD1 (5 bases). The CDR3 contains 14 residues. The germline V and J ends were trimmed by 3 bases and 7 bases, with 15 bases remaining between them. CDR1 LNHDA and CDR2 SQIVND come from the germline V gene (reference sequence). CDR3 sequence reads: CASSMVLRDGEAFF. The CDR3 nucleotides read TGTGCCAGTAGTATGGTTTTGAGGGACGGTGAAGCTTTCTTT.

This clonotype was detected only a few times. This chain uses TRBV2 with TRBJ2-2; TRBD2 might be the D (6 bases). Deletions cut 8 bases from V and 3 bases from J, with 16 bases between. The CDR3 loop spans 15 amino acids. Germline assignment: CDR1 SNHLY and CDR2 FYNNEI. The CDR3 DNA sequence: TGTGCCAGCGGGTCGGGGGTAGGGGACACCGGGGAGCTGTTTTTT. It codes for CASGSGVGDTGELFF.

This clonotype was observed at least ten times. The CDR3 loop reads CASSAGAGNTEAFF. CDR3 sequence (DNA): TGTGCCAGCAGCGCGGGGGCGGGAAACACTGAAGCTTTCTTT. The V gene is TRBV7-3, the J gene TRBJ1-1, with D possibly TRBD1 on 6 matching bases. V was pared by 5 bases and J by 2 bases, with 12 bases between. From germline, CDR1 is SGHTA and CDR2 FQGTGA. This CDR3 region has 14 residues.

The table lists this clonotype with many counts. This chain joins TRBV7-2 and TRBJ2-3; D is unresolved. CDR1 SGHTA and CDR2 FQGNSA come from the germline V gene. V was cut by 3 bases and J by 4 bases, with 8 bases left in between. This CDR3 has 13 amino acids. CDR3 in amino acids: CASSFSSADTQYF. In DNA, the CDR3 is TGTGCCAGCAGCTTTAGCTCGGCAGATACGCAGTATTTT. Full variable domain (outside the CDR3, taken from reference TRBV7-2 and TRBJ2-3): GAGVSQSPSNKVTEKGKDVELRCDPISGHTALYWYRQSLGQGLEFLIYFQGNSAPDKSGLPSDRFSAERTGGSVSTLTIQRTQQEDSAVYLCASSFSSADTQYFGPGTRLTVL.

The gene calls are TRBV15 and TRBJ2-3, with D possibly TRBD1 on 5 matching bases. The CDR3 totals 15 residues. Germline-derived CDR1 and CDR2 are LNHNV and YYDKDF (reference sequence). The V and J ends lost 0 bases and 4 bases respectively, with 11 bases between them. CDR3 sequence (DNA): TGTGCCACCAGCAGAGATTACCAGGGTGCAGATACGCAGTATTTT. Residues: CATSRDYQGADTQYF.

In its sample, this clonotype was seen many times. The CDR3 nucleotides read TGTGCCAGCAGGATAGGACATGGGGCCCAGGGAGGGACTGAAGCTTTCTTT. Translation gives CASRIGHGAQGGTEAFF. This rearrangement joins TRBV6-1 to TRBJ1-1; tentatively, D is TRBD1 (5 bases). This CDR3 is 17 amino acids long. Trimming shortened V by 6 bases and J by 5 bases, and 25 bases separated the two germline ends. Looked up from germline, CDR1 is MNHNS and CDR2 is SASEGT.

This clonotype was recorded many times. This chain links TRBV7-6 with TRBJ2-5, with no clear D. This CDR3 comprises 13 residues. CDR1 is SGHVS and CDR2 is FNYEAQ in the germline V gene. The V end was cut by 5 bases, the J end by 5 bases, with 12 bases between. The CDR3 DNA follows: TGTGCCAGCAGCCCGAAAGCTACCGAGACCCAGTACTTC. As protein: CASSPKATETQYF.

This clonotype turned up a few times. This chain uses TRBV28 with TRBJ1-4; 7 bases agree with TRBD1. CDR1 MDHEN and CDR2 SYDVKM come from the germline V gene. Germline trimming cut 6 bases from V and 6 bases from J; bases unmatched to any gene: 7. The CDR3 spans 14 residues. The CDR3 DNA reads TGTGCCAGCAGCTCTGGACAGGTCGATGAAAAACTGTTTTTT. Translating it yields CASSSGQVDEKLFF.

This clonotype has at least ten counts. The chain links TRBV6-1 to TRBJ2-1; 9 bases line up with TRBD1. The V gene's germline CDR1 is MNHNS and CDR2 SASEGT. The CDR3 has 17 residues. Losses at the gene ends were 7 bases for V and 4 bases for J; bases not matched to a gene: 14. CDR3 nucleotides: TGTGCCAGCAATCGGGACAGGGCCCTTCTACCTTACAATGAGCAGTTCTTC. It codes for CASNRDRALLPYNEQFF.

This clonotype has at least ten counts. The chain joins TRBV7-2 to TRBJ2-3; D perhaps matches TRBD1 (5 bases). The germline V and J ends were trimmed by 5 bases and 1 base, with 10 bases remaining between them. The CDR3 is 14 residues long. Looked up from germline, CDR1 is SGHTA and CDR2 is FQGNSA. CDR3 protein: CASSTRVGTDTQYF. The CDR3 DNA sequence: TGTGCCAGCAGCACCAGGGTGGGCACAGATACGCAGTATTTT.

The chain joins TRBV19 to TRBJ2-1; D perhaps matches TRBD1 (6 bases). The V end was cut by 3 bases, the J end by 15 bases, with 21 bases between. CDR1 is LNHDA and CDR2 is SQIVND in the germline V gene (reference sequence). This CDR3 has 14 residues. The CDR3 DNA is TGTGCCAGTAGTATGACATTACAGGGTGGCTCTGGGTTCTTC. Its translation is CASSMTLQGGSGFF. Based on the CDR3 plus reference TRBV19 and TRBJ2-1, the full variable domain is DGGITQSPKYLFRKEGQNVTLSCEQNLNHDAMYWYRQDPGQGLRLIYYSQIVNDFQKGDIAEGYSVSREKKESFPLTVTSAQKNPTAFYLCASSMTLQGGSGFFGPGTRLTVL.

The chain couples TRBV20-1 to TRBJ2-4; D not certain. Germline assignment: CDR1 DFQATT and CDR2 SNEGSKA (reference sequence). The CDR3 is 15 amino acids. V dropped 5 bases and J dropped 2 bases, with 16 bases sitting between them. The CDR3 nucleotides read TGCAGTGCTGGCAACGACAAAGACTCCAAAAACATTCAGTACTTC. This gives the protein CSAGNDKDSKNIQYF.

In its sample, this clonotype was seen a few times. This chain joins TRBV6-5 and TRBJ2-5; TRBD2 agrees at 10 bases. The CDR3 totals 17 residues. V shed 0 bases and J 2 bases; nucleotides not matched to a gene: 6. The germline gives CDR1 MNHEY, CDR2 SVGAGI. The CDR3: CASSYSWSGGGQETQYF. The CDR3, as DNA: TGTGCCAGCAGTTACTCGTGGAGCGGGGGGGGACAAGAGACCCAGTACTTC.

The chain has TRBV6-2 or TRBV6-3 and TRBJ2-5; TRBD2 agrees at 8 bases. Looked up from germline, CDR1 is MNHEY and CDR2 is SVGEGT. The CDR3 contains 13 residues. J gave up 5 bases and V 6 bases, and 5 bases lay outside the gene matches. DNA of the CDR3: TGTGCCAGCAGCTGGACTAGCTGGGAGACCCAGTACTTC. Translation gives CASSWTSWETQYF.

This chain uses TRBV2 with TRBJ2-1; D unclear. V lost 6 bases and J lost 5, with 8 bases in between. Germline CDR1 is SNHLY and CDR2 is FYNNEI. There are 12 residues in the CDR3. The CDR3 DNA is TGTGCCAGCAGGGAGCGAGACAATGAGCAGTTCTTC. This gives the protein CASRERDNEQFF.

The genes are TRBV6-2 or TRBV6-3 and TRBJ1-5; perhaps TRBD1 as D (5 bases). Trimming removed 0 bases from V and 6 bases from J, with 9 bases in between. Germline V gene data show CDR1 as MNHEY and CDR2 as SVGEGT. This CDR3 has 14 residues. The CDR3 here is CASSYSPGGQPQHF. CDR3 nucleotide sequence: TGTGCCAGCAGTTACTCTCCCGGGGGTCAGCCCCAGCATTTT.

This chain uses TRBV5-1 with TRBJ2-5, with unresolved D. The CDR3 spans 14 residues. Trimming pared 5 bases from V and 2 bases from J, leaving 13 bases between. In germline, CDR1 is SGHRS, CDR2 YFSETQ. The CDR3 loop is CASRGSGPQETQYF. The CDR3 DNA is TGCGCCAGCAGGGGTAGTGGGCCTCAAGAGACCCAGTACTTC.

This clonotype was seen ten or more times. J is TRBJ1-5 and V is TRBV7-2; tentative D call: TRBD1 (6 bases). The CDR3 consists of 17 residues. The V end lost 1 base, the J end lost 1 base, and 14 bases lay between the germline ends. Germline CDR1 is SGHTA and CDR2 is FQGNSA. CDR3 loop: CASSLVGGGASNQPQHF. DNA of the CDR3: TGTGCCAGCAGCTTAGTAGGGGGGGGCGCGAGCAATCAGCCCCAGCATTTT.

The table lists this clonotype with many counts. The chain recombines TRBV20-1 with TRBJ2-7; D is uncertain. Germline CDR1 is DFQATT and CDR2 is SNEGSKA (reference sequence). V lost 0 bases and J lost 8, with 14 bases in between. There are 13 residues in the CDR3. The CDR3 sequence is CSARDRQLRQQYF. The DNA for the CDR3 is TGCAGTGCTAGAGATCGGCAGCTTCGGCAGCAGTACTTC.

The chain has TRBV12-3 or TRBV12-4 and TRBJ1-1; D gene uncertain. The germline V and J ends were trimmed by 1 base and 1 base, with 10 bases remaining between them. The CDR3 contains 15 residues. The CDR3 reads CASSLEAGGNTEAFF. The CDR3 DNA reads TGTGCCAGCAGTTTAGAGGCGGGAGGGAACACTGAAGCTTTCTTT.

J is TRBJ1-1 and V is TRBV11-2, with D tentatively TRBD1 (5 bases). Trimming left V 5 bases short and J 1 base short, with 11 bases between. This CDR3 is 14 amino acids long. The germline V gene has CDR1 SGHAT and CDR2 FQNNGV. The CDR3 here is CASSPGGKNTEAFF. The CDR3 nucleotides are TGTGCCAGCAGCCCGGGGGGTAAGAACACTGAAGCTTTCTTT.

In its sample, this clonotype was seen many times. The CDR3 sequence: CATRTGEEKLFF. CDR3 nucleotides: TGTGCAACAAGGACAGGGGAAGAAAAACTGTTTTTT. The rearrangement joins TRBV6-1 to TRBJ1-4, with 9 bases fitting TRBD1. CDR1 is MNHNS, CDR2 SASEGT, per germline. This CDR3 has 12 residues.

V is TRBV20-1 and J is TRBJ2-4, with TRBD1 matching over 9 bases. Germline V gene sequence: CDR1 DFQATT, CDR2 SNEGSKA (reference sequence). This CDR3 is 15 amino acids long. The ends lost 7 bases at V and 12 bases at J; junction bases unmatched: 19. The CDR3 spells CSVATGTGMRAGQYF. CDR3 DNA sequence: TGCAGTGTAGCGACCGGGACAGGGATGAGGGCGGGTCAGTACTTC.

This clonotype has ten or more counts. As DNA, the CDR3 is TGTGCCAGCAGCTTAGCGGGACAGGGTCTGAATGAGCAGTTCTTC. It is translated as CASSLAGQGLNEQFF. The chain links TRBV11-1 to TRBJ2-1; 9 nucleotides align to TRBD1. Germline trimming cut 0 bases from V and 7 bases from J; bases unmatched to any gene: 4. The germline V gene encodes CDR1 SGHAT and CDR2 FQDESV (reference sequence). The CDR3 length is 15 residues.

J is TRBJ1-6 and V is TRBV4-2, with D perhaps TRBD1 (5 bases). The V end lost 2 bases, the J end lost 5 bases, and 13 bases lay between the germline ends. The CDR3 contains 16 residues. Germline V CDR1 and CDR2: LGHNA, YNFKEQ. For the CDR3, the DNA is TGTGCCAGCAGCCAATTAAGAGGGACGGATAATTCACCCCTCCACTTT. Translated: CASSQLRGTDNSPLHF.

This clonotype was seen repeatedly, ten times or more. In DNA, the CDR3 is TGTGCCAGCAGCTCAAACAGACAGGGGGGAAATCAGCCCCAGCATTTT. Translated: CASSSNRQGGNQPQHF. The chain joins TRBV7-2 to TRBJ1-5, with TRBD1 matching 9 bases. Germline V gives CDR1 SGHTA, CDR2 FQGNSA. After removal of 4 bases from V and 4 bases from J, the junction contained 8 bases not matched to a gene. This CDR3 contains 16 residues.

This clonotype was found many times. The CDR3 spells CASSLGTSGSYEQYF. CDR3 DNA: TGTGCCAGCAGCTTAGGGACTAGCGGTTCCTACGAGCAGTACTTC. The rearrangement links TRBV7-6 to TRBJ2-7; 10 positions agree with TRBD2. CDR3 size: 15 residues. Per germline, CDR1 SGHVS and CDR2 FNYEAQ. V lost 1 base, J lost 1 base, and 1 base stayed unmatched.

This chain uses TRBV6-5 with TRBJ2-1, with TRBD1 as a possible D gene (6 bases). CDR3 length equals 16 residues. Germline CDR1 reads MNHEY; CDR2 reads SVGAGI. V was trimmed by 8 bases and J by 7 bases, leaving 24 bases between them. CDR3 DNA sequence: TGTGCCAGCGTGGGCGGGCGGCAGGGGATTTCTAATGAGCAGTTCTTC. It specifies CASVGGRQGISNEQFF.